This record concerns one TCR beta chain sequence. The antigen remains unidentified. This record belongs to a study of cytomegalovirus exposure and HLA in healthy donors. Study outcomes and limitations: Donors belonging to an Asian-associated ancestry cluster reportedly showed fewer N-insertions in productive TCRs than the 666-donor mean, according to what a later analysis found. Serostatus for CMV was the only available immune exposure information. In an earlier analysis, in roughly 600 donors, most V segments appeared productive either ~90% or ~30% of the time.

Amplification used 60 Vbeta primers and 13 Jbeta primers. Clones were sequenced by immunoSEQ multiplex PCR, and TCRdb holds only the in-frame ones, with some missing. The sample records roughly 120,000 clones, roughly 15% being singletons. While unrecorded immune exposures were likely, the donors were nominally healthy when sampled. The CDR3 has 14 residues. V shed 4 bases and J 3 bases; nucleotides not matched to a gene: 6. The germline gives CDR1 SGHRS, CDR2 YFSETQ. Source material: PBMCs. The clonotype comes from a woman aged 18 to 35 in good health and CMV-seronegative. This chain joins TRBV5-1 and TRBJ1-2, with TRBD1 identical over 7 bases. The CDR3 is CASSRTGTDYGYTF. The CDR3 region has the DNA TGCGCCAGCAGCCGTACCGGGACAGACTATGGCTACACCTTC.